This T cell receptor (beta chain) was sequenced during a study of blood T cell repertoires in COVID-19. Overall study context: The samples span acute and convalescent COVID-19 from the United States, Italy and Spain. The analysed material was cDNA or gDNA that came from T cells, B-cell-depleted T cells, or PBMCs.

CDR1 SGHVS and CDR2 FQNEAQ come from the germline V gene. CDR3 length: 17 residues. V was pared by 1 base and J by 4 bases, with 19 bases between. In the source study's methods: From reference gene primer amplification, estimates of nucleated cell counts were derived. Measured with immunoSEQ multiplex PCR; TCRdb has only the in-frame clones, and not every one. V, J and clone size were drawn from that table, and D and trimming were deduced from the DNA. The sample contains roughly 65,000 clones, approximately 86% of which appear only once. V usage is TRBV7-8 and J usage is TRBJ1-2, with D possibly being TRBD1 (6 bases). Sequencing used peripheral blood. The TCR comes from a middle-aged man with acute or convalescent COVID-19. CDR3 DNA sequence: TGTGCCAGCAGCTTAGATCACAGGGTATTGGGGCCCTATGGCTACACCTTC. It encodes CASSLDHRVLGPYGYTF.